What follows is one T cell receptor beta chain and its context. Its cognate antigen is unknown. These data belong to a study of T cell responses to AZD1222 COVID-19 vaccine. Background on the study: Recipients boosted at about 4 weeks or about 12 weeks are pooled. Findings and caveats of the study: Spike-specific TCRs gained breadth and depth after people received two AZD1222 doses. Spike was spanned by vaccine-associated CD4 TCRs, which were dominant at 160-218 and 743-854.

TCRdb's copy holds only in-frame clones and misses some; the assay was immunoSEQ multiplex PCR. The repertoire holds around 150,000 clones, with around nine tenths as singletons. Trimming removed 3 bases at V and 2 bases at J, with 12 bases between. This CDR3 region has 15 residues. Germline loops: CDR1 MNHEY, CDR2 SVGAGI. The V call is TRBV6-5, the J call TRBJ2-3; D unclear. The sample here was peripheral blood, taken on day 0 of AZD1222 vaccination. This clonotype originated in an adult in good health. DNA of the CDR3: TGTGCCAGCAGTTATTGGCGGCAGTCCACAGATACGCAGTATTTT. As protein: CASSYWRQSTDTQYF.